This T cell receptor beta chain was obtained from a study of T cells in Graves' hyperthyroidism and ophthalmopathy. Study-wide results and limits: Most thyroid clonotypes that were expanded above 0.001 also turned up in blood.

Amplification targeted TCR beta CDR3 regions from RNA transcripts. HTBI primers drove first-round RT-PCR of the TCR CDR3. In TCRdb, the multiplex PCR reads were re-called with MiXCR into one record per CDR3 protein. The sample records roughly 420,000 distinct CDR3 sequences, roughly 14% being singletons. This clonotype was seen repeatedly, ten times or more. Its antigen remains unknown. V trimming: 5 bases; J trimming: 4 bases; junction bases outside the gene matches: 7. This CDR3 is built from 15 residues. CDR1 SEHNR and CDR2 FQNEAQ come from the germline V gene (reference sequence). Uncontrolled infection, other autoimmune disease, pregnancy or lactation disqualified patients from enrolment. PBMCs were derived from about 9.1 ml fresh peripheral blood.

The chain uses TRBV7-9 and TRBJ2-3; TRBD2 matches at 9 bases. Material for sequencing was blood. The source of this sequence is a woman under 30 with Graves' hyperthyroidism. The CDR3 reads CASSPPAGGADTQYF. The CDR3 coding sequence is TGTGCCAGCAGCCCCCCAGCGGGAGGCGCAGATACGCAGTATTTT.